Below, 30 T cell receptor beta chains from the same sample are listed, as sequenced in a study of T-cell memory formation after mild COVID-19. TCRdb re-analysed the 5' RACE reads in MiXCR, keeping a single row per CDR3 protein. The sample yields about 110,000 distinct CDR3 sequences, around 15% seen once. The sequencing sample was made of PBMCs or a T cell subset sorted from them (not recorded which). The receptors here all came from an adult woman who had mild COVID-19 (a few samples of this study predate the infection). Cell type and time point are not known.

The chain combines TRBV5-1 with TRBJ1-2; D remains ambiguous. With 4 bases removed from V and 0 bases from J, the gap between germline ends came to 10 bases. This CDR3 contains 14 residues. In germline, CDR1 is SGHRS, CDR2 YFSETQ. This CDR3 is CASSEGTANYGYTF. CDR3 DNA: TGCGCCAGCAGCGAGGGAACAGCTAACTATGGCTACACCTTC.

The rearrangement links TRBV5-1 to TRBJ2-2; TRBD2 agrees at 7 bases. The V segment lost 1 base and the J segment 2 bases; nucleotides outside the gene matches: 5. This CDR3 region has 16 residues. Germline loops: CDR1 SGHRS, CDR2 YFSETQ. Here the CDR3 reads CASSLFGGSNTGELFF. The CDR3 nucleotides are TGCGCCAGCAGCTTGTTTGGCGGGAGCAACACCGGGGAGCTGTTTTTT.

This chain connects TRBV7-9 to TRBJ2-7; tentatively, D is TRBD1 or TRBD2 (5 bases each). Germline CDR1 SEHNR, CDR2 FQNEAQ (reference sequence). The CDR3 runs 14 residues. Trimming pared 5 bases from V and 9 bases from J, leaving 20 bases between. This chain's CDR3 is CASSPGRDTHGQYF. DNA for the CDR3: TGTGCCAGCAGCCCGGGACGAGATACACATGGGCAGTACTTC.

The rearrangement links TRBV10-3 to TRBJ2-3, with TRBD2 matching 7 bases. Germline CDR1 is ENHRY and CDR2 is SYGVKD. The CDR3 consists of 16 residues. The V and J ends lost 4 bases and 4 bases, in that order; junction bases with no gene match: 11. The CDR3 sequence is CAISAVEGGPSDTQYF. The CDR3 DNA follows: TGTGCCATCAGTGCGGTTGAGGGAGGGCCCTCAGATACGCAGTATTTT.

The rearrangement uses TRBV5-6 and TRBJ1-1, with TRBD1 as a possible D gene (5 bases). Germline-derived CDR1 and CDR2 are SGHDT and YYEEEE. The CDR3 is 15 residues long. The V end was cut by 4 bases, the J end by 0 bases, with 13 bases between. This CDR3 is CASSTPTVLNTEAFF. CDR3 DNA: TGTGCCAGCAGCACCCCGACAGTATTGAACACTGAAGCTTTCTTT.

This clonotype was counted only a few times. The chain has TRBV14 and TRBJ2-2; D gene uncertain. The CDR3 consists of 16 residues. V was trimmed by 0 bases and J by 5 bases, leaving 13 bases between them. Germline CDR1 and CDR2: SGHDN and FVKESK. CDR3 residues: CASSQEQSLRTGELFF. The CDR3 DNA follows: TGTGCCAGCAGCCAAGAGCAGTCCTTGAGGACCGGGGAGCTGTTTTTT.

The CDR3 region has the DNA TGTGCCAGCAGCCAAGACCCGATTGAGACAGGGGATGGCTATGGCTACACCTTC. This encodes CASSQDPIETGDGYGYTF. The V call is TRBV4-2, the J call TRBJ1-2; 8 bases are a match to TRBD1. The germline CDR1 and CDR2 sequences are LGHNA and YNFKEQ. V shed 0 bases, J shed 4 bases, and the junction held 13 bases outside the gene matches. The length of the CDR3 is 18 residues.

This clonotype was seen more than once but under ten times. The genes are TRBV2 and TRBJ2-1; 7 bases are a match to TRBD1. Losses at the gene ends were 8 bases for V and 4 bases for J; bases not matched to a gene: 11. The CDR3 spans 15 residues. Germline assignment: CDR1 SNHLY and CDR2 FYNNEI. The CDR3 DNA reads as TGTGCCAGCCCTAATCGACAGGGTGGTTACAATGAGCAGTTCTTC. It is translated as CASPNRQGGYNEQFF.

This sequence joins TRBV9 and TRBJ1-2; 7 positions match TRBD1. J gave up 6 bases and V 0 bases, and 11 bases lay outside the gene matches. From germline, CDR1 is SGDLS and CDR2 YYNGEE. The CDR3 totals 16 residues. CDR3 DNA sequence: TGTGCCAGCAGCGTAGCCAGTATTGGGACAGAAGATGGCTACACCTTC. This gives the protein CASSVASIGTEDGYTF.

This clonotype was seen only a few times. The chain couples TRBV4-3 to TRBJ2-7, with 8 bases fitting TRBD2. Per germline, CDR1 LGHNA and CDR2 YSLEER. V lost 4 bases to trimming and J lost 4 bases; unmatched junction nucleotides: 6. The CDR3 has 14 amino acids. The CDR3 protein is CASSPGTRGYEQYF. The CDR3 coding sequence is TGCGCCAGCAGCCCAGGGACTAGGGGGTACGAGCAGTACTTC.

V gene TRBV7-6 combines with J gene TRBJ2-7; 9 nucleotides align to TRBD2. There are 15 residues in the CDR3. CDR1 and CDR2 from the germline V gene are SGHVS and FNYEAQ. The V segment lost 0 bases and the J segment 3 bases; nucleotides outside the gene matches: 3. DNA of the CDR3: TGTGCCAGCAGCTTAGCAGGCGGGAGGGGCTACGAGCAGTACTTC. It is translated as CASSLAGGRGYEQYF. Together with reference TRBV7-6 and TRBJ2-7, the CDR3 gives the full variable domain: GAGVSQSPRYKVTKRGQDVALRCDPISGHVSLYWYRQALGQGPEFLTYFNYEAQQDKSGLPNDRFSAERPEGSISTLTIQRTEQRDSAMYRCASSLAGGRGYEQYFGPGTRLTVT.

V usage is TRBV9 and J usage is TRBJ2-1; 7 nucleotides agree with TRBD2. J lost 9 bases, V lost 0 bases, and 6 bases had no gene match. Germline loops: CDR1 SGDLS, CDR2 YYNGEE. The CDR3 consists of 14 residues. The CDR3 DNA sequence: TGTGCCAGCAGCGTAGTGGGCGGGAGTGGTGAGCAGTTCTTC. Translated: CASSVVGGSGEQFF. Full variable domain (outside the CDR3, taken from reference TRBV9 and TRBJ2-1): DSGVTQTPKHLITATGQRVTLRCSPRSGDLSVYWYQQSLDQGLQFLIQYYNGEERAKGNILERFSAQQFPDLHSELNLSSLELGDSALYFCASSVVGGSGEQFFGPGTRLTVL.

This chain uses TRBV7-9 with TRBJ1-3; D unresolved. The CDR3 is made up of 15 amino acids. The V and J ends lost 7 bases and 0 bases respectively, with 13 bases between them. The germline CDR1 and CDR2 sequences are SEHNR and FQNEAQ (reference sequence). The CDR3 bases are TGTGCCAGCAACCCCTTGGATATCTCTGGAAACACCATATATTTT. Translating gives CASNPLDISGNTIYF.

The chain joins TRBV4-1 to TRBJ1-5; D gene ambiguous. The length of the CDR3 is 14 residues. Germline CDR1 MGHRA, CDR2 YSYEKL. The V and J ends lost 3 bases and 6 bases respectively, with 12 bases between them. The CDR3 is CASSQAAVGQPQHF. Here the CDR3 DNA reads TGCGCCAGCAGCCAGGCTGCCGTTGGTCAGCCCCAGCATTTT.

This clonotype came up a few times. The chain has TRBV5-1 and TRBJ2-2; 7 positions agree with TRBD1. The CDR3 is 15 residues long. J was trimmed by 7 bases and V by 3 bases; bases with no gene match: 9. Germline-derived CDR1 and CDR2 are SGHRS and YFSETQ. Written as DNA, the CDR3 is TGCGCCAGCAGCTCGATGACAGGGTCCAGCGGGGAGCTGTTTTTT. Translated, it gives CASSSMTGSSGELFF.

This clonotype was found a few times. CDR3 nucleotide sequence: TGTGCCAGCACGACAGGGGGCAATGAGCAGTTCTTC. Amino acids: CASTTGGNEQFF. The rearrangement uses TRBV5-8 and TRBJ2-1; 9 nucleotides match TRBD1. CDR3 size: 12 residues. V dropped 6 bases and J dropped 6; count of bases not matched to a gene: 1. Germline assignment: CDR1 SGHTS and CDR2 YDEGEE.

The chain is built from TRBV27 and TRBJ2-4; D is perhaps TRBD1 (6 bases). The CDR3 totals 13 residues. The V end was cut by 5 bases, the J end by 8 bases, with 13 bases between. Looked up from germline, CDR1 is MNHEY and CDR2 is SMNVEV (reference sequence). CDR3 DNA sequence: TGTGCCAGCAGTGGGACACAGGGTCACATTCAGTACTTC. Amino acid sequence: CASSGTQGHIQYF.

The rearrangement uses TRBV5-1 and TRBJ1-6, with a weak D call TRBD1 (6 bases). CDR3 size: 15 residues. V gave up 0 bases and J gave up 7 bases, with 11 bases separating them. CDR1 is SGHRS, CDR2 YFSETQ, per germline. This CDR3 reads CASSLDRVGNSPLHF. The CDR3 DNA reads TGCGCCAGCAGCTTGGACAGGGTAGGGAATTCACCCCTCCACTTT. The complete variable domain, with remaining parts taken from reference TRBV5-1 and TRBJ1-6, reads KAGVTQTPRYLIKTRGQQVTLSCSPISGHRSVSWYQQTPGQGLQFLFEYFSETQRNKGNFPGRFSGRQFSNSRSEMNVSTLELGDSALYLCASSLDRVGNSPLHFGNGTRLTVT.

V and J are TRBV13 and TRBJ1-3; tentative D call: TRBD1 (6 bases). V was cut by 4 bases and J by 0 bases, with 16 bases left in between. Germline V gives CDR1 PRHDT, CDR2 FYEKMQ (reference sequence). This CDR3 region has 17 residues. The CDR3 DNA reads TGTGCCAGCAGCTCCCAGGATATGGACAGCTCTGGAAACACCATATATTTT. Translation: CASSSQDMDSSGNTIYF.

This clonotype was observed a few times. The CDR3 protein is CASSYWDTLTEQYF. Here the CDR3 DNA reads TGTGCCAGCAGTTACTGGGACACTCTCACGGAGCAGTACTTC. J is TRBJ2-7 and V is TRBV6-2 or TRBV6-3, with D perhaps TRBD1 (6 bases). This CDR3 has 14 amino acids. Deletions cut 1 base from V and 7 bases from J, with 14 bases between. The germline V gene encodes CDR1 MNHEY and CDR2 SVGEGT.

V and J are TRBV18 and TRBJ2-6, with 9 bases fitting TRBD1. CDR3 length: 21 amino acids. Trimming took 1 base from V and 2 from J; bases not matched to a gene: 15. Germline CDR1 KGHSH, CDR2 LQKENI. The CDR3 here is CASSPRRGQGSPGAGANVLTF. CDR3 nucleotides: TGTGCCAGCTCACCACGCAGAGGACAGGGGTCCCCCGGGGCTGGGGCCAACGTCCTGACTTTC. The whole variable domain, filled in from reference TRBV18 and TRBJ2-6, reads NAGVMQNPRHLVRRRGQEARLRCSPMKGHSHVYWYRQLPEEGLKFMVYLQKENIIDESGMPKERFSAEFPKEGPSILRIQQVVRGDSAAYFCASSPRRGQGSPGAGANVLTFGAGSRLTVL.

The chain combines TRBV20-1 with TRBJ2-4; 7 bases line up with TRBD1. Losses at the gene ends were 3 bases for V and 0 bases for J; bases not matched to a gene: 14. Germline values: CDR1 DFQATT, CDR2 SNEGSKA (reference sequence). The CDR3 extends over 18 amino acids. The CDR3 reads CSASQGDTPFLAKNIQYF. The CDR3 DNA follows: TGCAGTGCTAGTCAGGGGGACACCCCGTTTCTAGCCAAAAACATTCAGTACTTC.

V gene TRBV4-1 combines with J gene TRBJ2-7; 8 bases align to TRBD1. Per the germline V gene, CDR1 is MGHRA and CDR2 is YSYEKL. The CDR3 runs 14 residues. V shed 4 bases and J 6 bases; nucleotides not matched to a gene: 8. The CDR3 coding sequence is TGCGCCAGCAGCCGCGAGGACAGGGTTATCGAGCAGTACTTC. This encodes CASSREDRVIEQYF.

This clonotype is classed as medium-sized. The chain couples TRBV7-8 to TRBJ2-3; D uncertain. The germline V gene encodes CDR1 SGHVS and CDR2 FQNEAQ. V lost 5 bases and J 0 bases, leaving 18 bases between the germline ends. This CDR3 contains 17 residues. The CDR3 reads CASSGPLTATSTDTQYF. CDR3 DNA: TGTGCCAGCAGCGGGCCCTTGACGGCGACTAGCACAGATACGCAGTATTTT.

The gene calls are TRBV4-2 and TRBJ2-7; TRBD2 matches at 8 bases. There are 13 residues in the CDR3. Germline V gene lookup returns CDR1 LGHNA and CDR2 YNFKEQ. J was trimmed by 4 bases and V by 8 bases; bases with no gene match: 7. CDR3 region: CASSGGTTYEQYF. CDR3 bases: TGTGCCAGCTCGGGAGGGACAACGTACGAGCAGTACTTC.

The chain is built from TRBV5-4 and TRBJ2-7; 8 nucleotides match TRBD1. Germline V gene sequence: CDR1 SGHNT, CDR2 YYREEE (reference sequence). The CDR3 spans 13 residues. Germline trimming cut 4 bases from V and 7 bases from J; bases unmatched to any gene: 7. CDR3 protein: CASSRGRQGEQYF. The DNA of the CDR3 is TGTGCCAGCAGCCGAGGCCGACAGGGGGAGCAGTACTTC. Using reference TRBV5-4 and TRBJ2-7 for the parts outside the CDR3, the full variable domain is ETGVTQSPTHLIKTRGQQVTLRCSSQSGHNTVSWYQQALGQGPQFIFQYYREEENGRGNFPPRFSGLQFPNYSSELNVNALELDDSALYLCASSRGRQGEQYFGPGTRLTVT.

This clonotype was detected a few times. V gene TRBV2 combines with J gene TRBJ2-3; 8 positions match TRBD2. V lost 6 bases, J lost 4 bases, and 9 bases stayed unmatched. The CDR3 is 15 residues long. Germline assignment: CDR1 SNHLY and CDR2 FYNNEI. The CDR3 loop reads CASRPGTSGADTQYF. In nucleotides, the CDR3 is TGTGCCAGCAGACCCGGGACTAGTGGAGCAGATACGCAGTATTTT.

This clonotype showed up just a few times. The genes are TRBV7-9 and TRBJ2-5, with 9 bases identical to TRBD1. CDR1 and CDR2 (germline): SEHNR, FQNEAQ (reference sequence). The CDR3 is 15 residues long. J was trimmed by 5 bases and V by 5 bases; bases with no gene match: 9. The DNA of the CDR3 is TGTGCCAGCAGCCCTAGGACAGGGGCGACCGAGACCCAGTACTTC. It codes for CASSPRTGATETQYF.

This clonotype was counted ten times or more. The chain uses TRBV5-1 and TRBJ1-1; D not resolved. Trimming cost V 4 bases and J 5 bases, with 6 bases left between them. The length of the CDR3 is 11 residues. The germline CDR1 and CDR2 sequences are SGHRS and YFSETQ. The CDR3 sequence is CASSPGTEAFF. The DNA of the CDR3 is TGCGCCAGCAGCCCTGGGACTGAAGCTTTCTTT.

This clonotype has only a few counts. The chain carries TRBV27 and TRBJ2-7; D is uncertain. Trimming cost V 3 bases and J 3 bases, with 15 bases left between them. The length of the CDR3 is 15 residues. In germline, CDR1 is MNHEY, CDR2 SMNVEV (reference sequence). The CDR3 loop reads CASSLSSSLGYEQYF. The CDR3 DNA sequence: TGTGCCAGCAGTTTGAGCAGTTCCTTGGGCTACGAGCAGTACTTC.